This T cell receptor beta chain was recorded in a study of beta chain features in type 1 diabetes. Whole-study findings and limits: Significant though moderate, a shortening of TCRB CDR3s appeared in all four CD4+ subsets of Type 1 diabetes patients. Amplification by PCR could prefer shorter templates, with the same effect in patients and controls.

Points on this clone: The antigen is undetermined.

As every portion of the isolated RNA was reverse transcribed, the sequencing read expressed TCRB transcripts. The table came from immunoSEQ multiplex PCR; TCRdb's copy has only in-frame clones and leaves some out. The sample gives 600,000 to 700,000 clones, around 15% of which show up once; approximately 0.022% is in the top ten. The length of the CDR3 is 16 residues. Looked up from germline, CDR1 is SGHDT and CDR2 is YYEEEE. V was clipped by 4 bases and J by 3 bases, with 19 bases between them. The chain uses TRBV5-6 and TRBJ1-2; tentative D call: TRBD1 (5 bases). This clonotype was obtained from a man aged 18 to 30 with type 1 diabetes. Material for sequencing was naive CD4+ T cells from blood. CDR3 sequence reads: CASSQEGRATHYGYTF. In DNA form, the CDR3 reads TGTGCCAGCAGCCAGGAGGGCAGGGCCACCCACTATGGCTACACCTTC.